A single sample gave rise to the 24 T cell receptor beta chains below, sequenced in a study of T cells in Graves' hyperthyroidism and ophthalmopathy. TCR beta CDR3 regions were amplified from RNA transcripts. First-round RT-PCR targeting the TCR CDR3 was performed with the HTBI primer set. TCRdb ran MiXCR on the multiplex PCR reads and lists one entry per CDR3 protein. The sample has hundreds of thousands of distinct CDR3 sequences; over 11% are singletons. The sample taken for sequencing was blood. Receptors were obtained from a man aged 45-65 years with Graves' ophthalmopathy.

The sample holds a few counts of this clonotype. Sequence at one end of the junction differs from germline and may be a read error. This chain connects TRBV28 to TRBJ1-1, with unresolved D. This CDR3 spans 12 amino acids. Per the germline V gene, CDR1 is MDHEN and CDR2 is SYDVKM. This chain's CDR3 is CASSLSAGPNLF. Written as DNA, the CDR3 is TGTGCCAGCAGTTTATCGGCGGGCCCTAACCTCTTT.

This clonotype was detected ten times or more. The chain couples TRBV2 to TRBJ2-7; 10 bases line up with TRBD1. V lost 6 bases to trimming and J lost 3 bases; unmatched junction nucleotides: 2. Germline V gene data show CDR1 as SNHLY and CDR2 as FYNNEI. There are 13 residues in the CDR3. The CDR3 DNA sequence: TGTGCCAGCAGAGGGACAGGGGTCTACGAGCAGTACTTC. This gives the protein CASRGTGVYEQYF.

The table lists this clonotype with many counts. This chain joins TRBV27 and TRBJ1-2; tentative D call: TRBD1 (6 bases). The germline V and J ends were trimmed by 8 bases and 5 bases, with 12 bases remaining between them. The CDR3 loop spans 12 amino acids. The V gene's germline CDR1 is MNHEY and CDR2 SMNVEV (reference sequence). The DNA of the CDR3 is TGTGCCAGCGGTCAGGGGTGGTATGGCTACACCTTC. This encodes CASGQGWYGYTF.

This clonotype was counted at least ten times. CDR3 sequence (DNA): TGTGCCAGCAGCCAAGTCAGGGTCGCTGAAGCTTTCTTT. This translates into CASSQVRVAEAFF. The rearrangement uses TRBV14 and TRBJ1-1; D perhaps matches TRBD1 (5 bases). The CDR3 is 13 residues long. Germline V gives CDR1 SGHDN, CDR2 FVKESK. Trimming removed 1 base at V and 6 bases at J, with 9 bases between.

The chain has TRBV20-1 and TRBJ2-3; 7 bases are a match to TRBD1. This CDR3 contains 14 residues. V was clipped by 5 bases and J by 1 base; unmatched bases: 6. Germline loops: CDR1 DFQATT, CDR2 SNEGSKA (reference sequence). CDR3 sequence: CSAGDSSCTDTQYF. DNA of the CDR3: TGCAGTGCTGGGGACAGTTCTTGCACAGATACGCAGTATTTT.

This clonotype has at least ten counts. The chain has TRBV5-1 and TRBJ1-1, with D possibly matching TRBD1 (5 bases). The CDR3 consists of 15 residues. Germline V lookup: CDR1 SGHRS, CDR2 YFSETQ. Deletions cut 1 base from V and 2 bases from J, with 12 bases between. The CDR3 bases are TGCGCCAGCAGCTTGAAAGAAGGGGCTAACACTGAAGCTTTCTTT. Its translation is CASSLKEGANTEAFF.

Regarding this clonotype: This may be a read error, as it is one base from a much larger clone. The gene calls are TRBV12-3 or TRBV12-4 and TRBJ2-7; the D gene is possibly TRBD2 (6 bases). The CDR3 is made up of 13 amino acids. The CDR3 loop reads CASHRGNSYGQYF. Written as DNA, the CDR3 is TGTGCCAGCCACCGGGGGAACTCCTACGGGCAGTACTTC.

The rearrangement uses TRBV27 and TRBJ1-1; D is ambiguous. CDR1 is MNHEY, CDR2 SMNVEV, per germline (reference sequence). With 6 bases removed from V and 4 bases from J, the gap between germline ends came to 12 bases. The CDR3 length is 13 residues. The CDR3 region has the DNA TGTGCCAGCAGGCGCCCCAGGAGCACTGAAGCTTTCTTT. This translates into CASRRPRSTEAFF.

The sample holds many counts of this clonotype. The chain is built from TRBV19 and TRBJ2-7, with TRBD1 identical over 10 bases. With V trimmed by 3 bases and J by 6 bases, 8 bases remained unmatched. Germline CDR1 is LNHDA and CDR2 is SQIVND (reference sequence). The CDR3 sequence is 15 residues long. The CDR3 loop reads CASSIAGTGDFEQYF. The CDR3 nucleotides read TGTGCCAGTAGTATCGCAGGGACAGGGGATTTCGAGCAGTACTTC.

This clonotype occurred a few times. The chain couples TRBV4-1 to TRBJ2-7; a possible D gene is TRBD1 (6 bases). Germline V lookup: CDR1 MGHRA, CDR2 YSYEKL. Trimming took off 2 bases at V and 3 bases at J, with 17 bases between the two ends. The CDR3 extends over 16 amino acids. This CDR3 reads CASSQYNTGTSYEQYF. CDR3 nucleotide sequence: TGCGCCAGCAGCCAATATAACACCGGGACAAGCTACGAGCAGTACTTC.

This clonotype was counted many times. The chain carries TRBV12-3 or TRBV12-4 and TRBJ2-7; no definite D call. Deletions cut 5 bases from V and 3 bases from J, with 14 bases between. The CDR3 loop spans 14 amino acids. This CDR3 reads CASSPPAAIYEQYF. As DNA, the CDR3 is TGTGCCAGCAGTCCTCCGGCGGCCATCTACGAGCAGTACTTC.

There are a few counts of this clonotype. The V gene is TRBV20-1, the J gene TRBJ1-2, with D perhaps TRBD1 (5 bases). The V gene's germline CDR1 is DFQATT and CDR2 SNEGSKA (reference sequence). V gave up 6 bases and J gave up 4 bases, with 18 bases separating them. The CDR3 contains 14 residues. Here the CDR3 DNA reads TGCAGTGCCGCGGATCAGACAGACCCCTATGGCTACACCTTC. Residues: CSAADQTDPYGYTF.

The chain links TRBV10-1 to TRBJ2-3; D may be TRBD2 (6 bases). This CDR3 comprises 15 residues. Germline lookup yields CDR1 WNHNN and CDR2 SYGVQD (reference sequence). V lost 6 bases and J lost 4, with 17 bases in between. The CDR3 sequence is CASRFDSGGADTQYF. In nucleotides, the CDR3 is TGCGCCAGCAGGTTCGACTCAGGAGGGGCAGATACGCAGTATTTT.

This clonotype was observed at least ten times. The chain employs TRBV20-1 and TRBJ2-7; D may match TRBD1 or TRBD2 (5 bases each). V lost 5 bases and J lost 3, with 17 bases in between. Germline V gene data show CDR1 as DFQATT and CDR2 as SNEGSKA (reference sequence). The CDR3 is 14 residues long. The CDR3 coding sequence is TGCAGTGCTGGACCGGGACCTAGTATCTACGAGCAGTACTTC. Translated, it gives CSAGPGPSIYEQYF.

CDR3: CASSQEGGGYGYTF. The CDR3 region has the DNA TGTGCCAGCAGCCAAGAAGGAGGGGGGTATGGCTACACCTTC. The chain is built from TRBV5-6 and TRBJ1-2; TRBD1 is a possible D gene (6 bases). This CDR3 region has 14 residues. CDR1 is SGHDT, CDR2 YYEEEE, per germline. The V end lost 4 bases, the J end lost 5 bases, and 15 bases lay between the germline ends.

Many counts were recorded for this clonotype. The gene calls are TRBV20-1 and TRBJ2-3; 7 nucleotides line up with TRBD2. CDR3 length equals 11 residues. The germline CDR1 and CDR2 sequences are DFQATT and SNEGSKA (reference sequence). V lost 3 bases, J lost 6 bases, and 0 bases stayed unmatched. As DNA, the CDR3 is TGCAGTGCTAGGGGGGGGGATACGCAGTATTTT. Protein: CSARGGDTQYF.

Many counts were recorded for this clonotype. The chain uses TRBV4-1 and TRBJ2-5; the match to TRBD2 covers 9 bases. CDR1 and CDR2 (germline): MGHRA, YSYEKL. V was clipped by 4 bases and J by 5 bases; unmatched bases: 8. The CDR3 contains 15 residues. The CDR3 protein is CASSLPGAGGETQYF. In DNA form, the CDR3 reads TGCGCCAGCAGCCTGCCAGGCGCGGGAGGGGAGACCCAGTACTTC.

J is TRBJ2-5 and V is TRBV29-1; D is unclear. This CDR3 contains 11 residues. Deletions cut 3 bases from V and 5 bases from J, with 7 bases between. CDR1 and CDR2 (germline): SQVTM, ANQGSEA. Here the CDR3 DNA reads TGCAGCGTTGAGTGGATGGAGACCCAGTACTTC. Protein product: CSVEWMETQYF. Complete variable domain (other parts from reference TRBV29-1 and TRBJ2-5): SAVISQKPSRDICQRGTSLTIQCQVDSQVTMMFWYRQQPGQSLTLIATANQGSEATYESGFVIDKFPISRPNLTFSTLTVSNMSPEDSSIYLCSVEWMETQYFGPGTRLLVL.

Turning to this clonotype: This may be a read error, as it is one base from a much larger clone. This chain joins TRBV7-6 and TRBJ2-7; 11 positions agree with TRBD2. The germline V gene has CDR1 SGHVS and CDR2 FNYEAQ. J gave up 2 bases and V 5 bases, and 8 bases lay outside the gene matches. The CDR3 consists of 16 residues. CDR3: CASSQLAGAGPYEQYF. The CDR3 nucleotides read TGTGCCAGCAGCCAACTAGCGGGAGCAGGGCCCTACGAGCAGTACTTC.

The sample holds many counts of this clonotype. The chain combines TRBV20-1 with TRBJ2-1; D might be TRBD2 (6 bases). Germline V lookup: CDR1 DFQATT, CDR2 SNEGSKA (reference sequence). There are 15 residues in the CDR3. Trimming took off 3 bases at V and 4 bases at J, with 16 bases between the two ends. CDR3: CSASATSLDYNEQFF. DNA of the CDR3: TGCAGTGCTAGCGCTACTAGCCTGGATTACAATGAGCAGTTCTTC.

This clonotype appeared a few times. The J gene is TRBJ2-1, the V gene TRBV20-1; possibly TRBD2 for D (5 bases). The V end lost 5 bases, the J end lost 0 bases, and 11 bases lay between the germline ends. Germline assignment: CDR1 DFQATT and CDR2 SNEGSKA (reference sequence). The CDR3 consists of 14 residues. CDR3 residues: CSAEPRDSYNEQFF. The CDR3 region has the DNA TGCAGTGCTGAGCCCCGGGACTCCTACAATGAGCAGTTCTTC.

This chain links TRBV20-1 with TRBJ2-7; 10 nucleotides agree with TRBD1. The CDR3 is 14 amino acids. After removal of 3 bases from V and 4 bases from J, the junction contained 6 bases not matched to a gene. Germline V gene lookup returns CDR1 DFQATT and CDR2 SNEGSKA (reference sequence). The CDR3 here is CSARDRGFSYEQYF. DNA of the CDR3: TGCAGTGCTAGGGACAGGGGGTTCTCTTACGAGCAGTACTTC.

With regard to this clonotype: This may be a read error, as it is one base from a much larger clone. The gene calls are TRBV15 and TRBJ2-1; TRBD1 agrees at 8 bases. The V segment lost 2 bases and the J segment 10 bases; nucleotides outside the gene matches: 7. This CDR3 is 14 amino acids long. CDR1 LNHNV and CDR2 YYDKDF come from the germline V gene (reference sequence). This chain's CDR3 is CATSRSTGADEQFF. The CDR3 DNA follows: TGTGCCACCAGCAGATCGACAGGGGCTGACGAGCAGTTCTTC.

The chain uses TRBV19 and TRBJ2-1; D perhaps matches TRBD2 (6 bases). Germline V gives CDR1 LNHDA, CDR2 SQIVND (reference sequence). The CDR3 consists of 14 residues. V was pared by 5 bases and J by 6 bases, with 14 bases between. CDR3 nucleotides: TGTGCCAGTAGTGCCGGGAGCTACCCCAATGAGCAGTTCTTC. This sequence encodes CASSAGSYPNEQFF.